These T cell receptor beta chains were read from a single sample in a study of control samples from healthy donors and cancer patients. Repertoires were generated with immunoSEQ multiplex PCR, while TCRdb's copy carries only in-frame clones and drops some. The sample holds 30,000 or so clones, approximately 93% seen once. The sequenced material came from blood. These receptors came from a man in his sixties in good health. Each CDR3 is given with its conserved first and last residue. The D gene is left open where the match is weak. Some rows have no size entry. The others give once, few or many, or a class for an expanded clone.

clone size,J gene,V gene,D gene,CDR3 DNA,CDR3 protein
NA,TRBJ2-2,TRBV6-4,NA,TGTGCCAGGCAACCTGAGCTCGACCAAATAACCGGGGAGCTGTTTTTT,CARQPELDQITGELFF
NA,TRBJ2-1,TRBV10-3,NA,TGTGCCATCAGTGGGGGGGGGCTCTACAATGAGCAGTTCTTC,CAISGGGLYNEQFF
NA,TRBJ1-2,TRBV7-2,NA,TGTGCCAGCAGCTTAAACGGAGTAGGTTATGGCTACACCTTC,CASSLNGVGYGYTF
NA,TRBJ1-1,TRBV6-5,NA,TGTGCCAGCAGTTACAGGGGAGGGGGCACTGAAGCTTTCTTT,CASSYRGGGTEAFF
NA,TRBJ2-2,TRBV4-1,NA,TGCGCCAGCAGCCAAGAACCAACCACCGGGGAGCTGTTTTTT,CASSQEPTTGELFF
once,TRBJ1-6,TRBV6-5,NA,TGTGCCAGCAGATACAACGGAAATCAAAATTCACCCCTCCACTTT,CASRYNGNQNSPLHF
NA,TRBJ1-6,TRBV9,TRBD1,TGTGCCAGCAGCGCGGCCGGGACAGGGTCTGGTAATTCACCCCTCCACTTT,CASSAAGTGSGNSPLHF
NA,TRBJ1-1,TRBV4-1,TRBD1,TGCGCCAGCAGCCATCAATTATCCGGACAGGTAGCTTTCTTT,CASSHQLSGQVAFF
NA,TRBJ2-5,TRBV24-1,TRBD2,TGTGCCACCAGTGATACCCTACTAGCGGGGGGTAGAGAGACCCAGTACTTC,CATSDTLLAGGRETQYF
NA,TRBJ2-3,TRBV3-1/TRBV3-2,NA,TGTGCCAGCAGCCAAGACCCCCGGGCGTTGACGCAGTATTTT,CASSQDPRALTQYF
NA,TRBJ2-2,TRBV3-1/TRBV3-2,NA,TGTGCCAGCAGCCAAGAGGGGACGGCTGCCGGGGAGCTGTTTTTT,CASSQEGTAAGELFF
NA,TRBJ2-3,TRBV7-9,NA,TGTGCCAGCAGCACGATGGTTGGAACAGATACGCAGTATTTT,CASSTMVGTDTQYF
NA,TRBJ2-1,TRBV7-9,TRBD2,TGTGCCAGCAGCTTAACAGCGGGGGGGACCTACAATGAGCAGTTCTTC,CASSLTAGGTYNEQFF
NA,TRBJ2-1,TRBV6-5,NA,TGTGCCAGCGGCAACACCTACAATGAGCAGTTCTTC,CASGNTYNEQFF
NA,TRBJ2-7,TRBV6-5,NA,TGTGCCAGCAGTTACTATCCACGGGCCCCCTACGAGCAGTACTTC,CASSYYPRAPYEQYF
NA,TRBJ2-5,TRBV28,TRBD2,TGTGCCAGCACCCTAGCGGGGGGGCGGGTAGAGACCCAGTACTTC,CASTLAGGRVETQYF
NA,TRBJ1-1,TRBV3-1/TRBV3-2,NA,TGTGCCAGCAGCCCTGGGGCCCCGAACACTGAAGCTTTCTTT,CASSPGAPNTEAFF
NA,TRBJ1-3,TRBV7-2,TRBD1,TGTGCCAGCAGCTCCCGGGACAGAACGTCCATATCTGGAAACACCATATATTTT,CASSSRDRTSISGNTIYF
NA,TRBJ1-2,TRBV7-2,NA,TGTGCCAGCAGCTTATCCTACTACAGGGAAGGGTATGGCTACACCTTC,CASSLSYYREGYGYTF
NA,TRBJ2-2,TRBV21-1,NA,TGTGCCAGCGGACAGCATCCCGCCGGGGAGCTGTTTTTT,CASGQHPAGELFF
once,TRBJ1-1,TRBV6-5,TRBD1,TGTGCCAGCAGTCGGACAGGGGGCACTGAAGCTTTCTTT,CASSRTGGTEAFF
NA,TRBJ1-1,TRBV7-6,TRBD1,TGTGCCAGCAGCTTAGAGACAGGGGTCGAAGCTTTCTTT,CASSLETGVEAFF
once,TRBJ1-1,TRBV5-8,TRBD1,TGTGCCAGCAGCCTCGGGACAGGGAACACTGAAGCTTTCTTT,CASSLGTGNTEAFF
NA,TRBJ2-1,TRBV6-5,NA,TGTGCCAGCAGCCGCAACGGGCAGGTCTACAATGAGCAGTTCTTC,CASSRNGQVYNEQFF
few,TRBJ2-6,TRBV4-3,TRBD1,TGCGCCAGCAGCCAATATGGGACAGGGGACGCCAACGTCCTGACTTTC,CASSQYGTGDANVLTF
NA,TRBJ2-1,TRBV15,NA,TGTGCCACCAGCAGAGAAAGCGGATTAAATGAGCAGTTCTTC,CATSRESGLNEQFF
NA,TRBJ1-5,TRBV4-1,NA,TGCGCCAGCAGCCAAGGAAGGGTGTCGGGCAATCAGCCCCAGCATTTT,CASSQGRVSGNQPQHF
once,TRBJ1-4,TRBV6-6,NA,TGTGCCAGCAGTCGACCCTCGACAGGACTTAATGAAAAACTGTTTTTT,CASSRPSTGLNEKLFF
few,TRBJ2-1,TRBV10-1,TRBD2,TGCGCCAGCAGTGAGGGGGGGGAGGCCTACAATGAGCAGTTCTTC,CASSEGGEAYNEQFF
once,TRBJ1-5,TRBV6-6,TRBD1,TGTGCCAGCAGCCCCGGGACAGGGGTAGAGGATCAGCCCCAGCATTTT,CASSPGTGVEDQPQHF
NA,TRBJ1-1,TRBV10-3,NA,TGTGCCATCAGCGGCAGGGCGGTTTCTGAAGCTTTCTTT,CAISGRAVSEAFF
NA,TRBJ1-5,TRBV13,NA,TGTGCCAGCCGCATCAACCGGGGGCCCCAGCATTTT,CASRINRGPQHF
NA,TRBJ2-4,TRBV27,NA,TGTGCCAGCAGACAGGGTAGAGGCAACATTCAGTACTTC,CASRQGRGNIQYF
NA,TRBJ1-1,TRBV3-1/TRBV3-2,NA,TGTGCCAGCAGCACTACCGGGACACTCATGAACACTGAAGCTTTCTTT,CASSTTGTLMNTEAFF
NA,TRBJ1-2,TRBV7-9,TRBD1,TGTGCCAGCAGCGAGACAGGGTATGGCTACACCTTC,CASSETGYGYTF
NA,TRBJ1-6,TRBV9,NA,TGTGCCAGCAGCGCGACTAGCTCCTATAATTCACCCCTCCACTTT,CASSATSSYNSPLHF
few,TRBJ1-2,TRBV11-2,NA,TGTGCCAGCAGCTTAGTTGGCAGGGATGGCTACACCTTC,CASSLVGRDGYTF
NA,TRBJ1-1,TRBV5-1,TRBD1,TGCGCCAGCAGCTTAACCGCAGGGGGCACTGAAGCTTTCTTT,CASSLTAGGTEAFF
NA,TRBJ1-2,TRBV30,NA,TGTGCCTGTCGACTTTCTGACAGATTTTACACCTTC,CACRLSDRFYTF
NA,TRBJ1-2,TRBV28,TRBD1,TGTGCCAGCGGGGACAGGGCGGCGTGGGGCTACACCTTC,CASGDRAAWGYTF
NA,TRBJ1-1,TRBV27,NA,TGTGCCAGCAGTTTGGGCCATGGACGGTCTGAAGCTTTCTTT,CASSLGHGRSEAFF
NA,TRBJ1-4,TRBV30,NA,TGTGCCTGGAGTCCCGGGGGCTCTGGTGAAAAACTGTTTTTT,CAWSPGGSGEKLFF
NA,TRBJ1-2,TRBV6-2/TRBV6-3,NA,TGTGCCAGCAGTGCCTTTACTGGGGTCCATGGCTACACCTTC,CASSAFTGVHGYTF
NA,TRBJ1-2,TRBV24-1,TRBD1,TGTGCCACCAGTGATTCACGACAGGGGGCTTATGGCTACACCTTC,CATSDSRQGAYGYTF
NA,TRBJ1-1,TRBV5-5,NA,TGTGCCAGCAGCTTCAGGGAGATGAACACTGAAGCTTTCTTT,CASSFREMNTEAFF
NA,TRBJ2-1,TRBV5-8,NA,TGTGCCAGCAGCTTGGATAAGGGGTCGCAGTTCTTC,CASSLDKGSQFF
NA,TRBJ2-7,TRBV6-2/TRBV6-3,TRBD2,TGTGCCAGCAGTTACGCCAGCGGGACCCCCTACGAGCAGTACTTC,CASSYASGTPYEQYF
NA,TRBJ1-2,TRBV20-1,TRBD1,TGCAGTGCTAGTTTCCACGACAGGGGACTTGGCTACACCTTC,CSASFHDRGLGYTF
once,TRBJ1-5,TRBV2,NA,TGTGCCAGCAGTGATAGACAGGTGATTCAGCCCCAGCATTTT,CASSDRQVIQPQHF
NA,TRBJ2-7,TRBV19,TRBD2,TGTGCCAGTAGTATAGGGGGAGGGCTAGCGGGGGTCTACGAGCAGTACTTC,CASSIGGGLAGVYEQYF
once,TRBJ1-2,TRBV4-1,TRBD1,TGCGCCAGCAGCCGGGAGAGTACAGGGGTCTTACATGGCTACACCTTC,CASSRESTGVLHGYTF